This TCR beta chain was found in a study of PD-1 blockade in classical Hodgkin lymphoma. General study results and limits: Nothing has yet pinned down what causes the repertoire differences, possibly disease activity or prior therapy. Lower baseline TCR diversity was reported for newly diagnosed patients than for healthy donors.

The time point was: newly diagnosed, previously untreated cHL patient sample. Researchers used magnetic negative selection to pull out pure CD4+ T cells from thawed PBMCs. The authors compared against newly diagnosed, untreated classical Hodgkin lymphoma PBMCs. The germline V and J ends were trimmed by 1 base and 7 bases, with 7 bases remaining between them. CDR3 length: 13 residues. The germline CDR1 and CDR2 sequences are SGHTA and FQGNSA. Method: immunoSEQ multiplex PCR; TCRdb's copy keeps in-frame clones and lacks some. The data contain more than 15,000 clones, 80% to 95% of them seen just once; the ten biggest clones take up 0.51%. As regards this clone: Its cognate antigen is unknown.

The chain links TRBV7-2 to TRBJ2-2; no firm D call. Sample: CD4+ T cells from blood. This receptor was taken from a human donor with classical Hodgkin lymphoma. The CDR3 protein is CASSLEAGGELFF. The CDR3 bases are TGTGCCAGCAGCTTAGAAGCTGGCGGGGAGCTGTTTTTT.